This T cell receptor beta chain was recorded in a study of T-cell reconstitution after alpha-beta-depleted transplantation in children. It was with unique molecular identifiers that the TCRbeta library was prepared. Each CDR3 protein gets one entry after TCRdb re-called the PCR reads with MiXCR. This table holds around 190,000 distinct CDR3 sequences, 5.5% to 7% found once. The CDR3 consists of 13 residues. The V end lost 5 bases, the J end lost 2 bases, and 10 bases lay between the germline ends. At least ten counts were recorded for this clonotype. Its specificity is not known. Overall study findings and caveats: Hyperexpanded clones declined; after one year, newly produced T cells mostly supplied diversity. Several hundred graft clones that had expanded were reportedly the source of alpha-beta T cells about two months after transplant. Recipient T cells and thymic progenitors that survived were the source of the high TCRbeta diversity seen at day 60 in some patients.

The sequence was collected from a boy aged 2 to 9 with acute lymphoblastic leukemia, due to receive a stem cell transplant. The rearrangement uses TRBV12-3 or TRBV12-4 and TRBJ2-7, with D perhaps TRBD2 (5 bases). The source material was PBMCs, sampled before TCRalphabeta/CD19-depleted stem cell transplant. The CDR3 reads CASSTRAAYEQYF. CDR3 coding DNA: TGTGCCAGCAGTACCAGAGCGGCCTACGAGCAGTACTTC.